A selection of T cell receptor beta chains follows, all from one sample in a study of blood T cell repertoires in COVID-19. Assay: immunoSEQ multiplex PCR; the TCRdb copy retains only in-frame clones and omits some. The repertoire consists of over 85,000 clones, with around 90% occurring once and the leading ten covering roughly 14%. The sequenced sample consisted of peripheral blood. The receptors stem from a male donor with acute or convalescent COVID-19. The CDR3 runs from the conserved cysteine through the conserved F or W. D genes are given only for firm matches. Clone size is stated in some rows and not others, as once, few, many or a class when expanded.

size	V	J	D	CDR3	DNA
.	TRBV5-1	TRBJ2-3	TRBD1	CASSPLTTGPDTQYF	TGCGCCAGCAGCCCCCTCACGACAGGGCCAGATACGCAGTATTTT
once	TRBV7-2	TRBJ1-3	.	CASSLGDRYTIYF	TGTGCCAGCAGCTTAGGCGACAGATACACCATATATTTT
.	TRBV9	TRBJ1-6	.	CASSPTSTGNSPLHF	TGTGCCAGCAGCCCCACATCAACAGGGAATTCACCCCTCCACTTT
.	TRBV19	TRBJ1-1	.	CASRGTLEAFF	TGTGCCAGTAGGGGCACGCTCGAAGCTTTCTTT
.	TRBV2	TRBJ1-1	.	CASSTEGGPYNTEAFF	TGTGCCAGCAGTACGGAAGGAGGGCCTTATAACACTGAAGCTTTCTTT
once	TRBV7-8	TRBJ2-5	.	CASSLGLQETQYF	TGTGCCAGCAGCTTAGGACTACAAGAGACCCAGTACTTC
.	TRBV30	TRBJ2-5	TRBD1	CAWSAKGQGSETQYF	TGTGCCTGGAGTGCCAAGGGACAGGGGAGTGAGACCCAGTACTTC
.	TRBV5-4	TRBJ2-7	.	CASSPSSLGSGSSEQYF	TGTGCCAGCAGCCCCTCCTCCCTGGGCTCGGGGTCCTCCGAGCAGTACTTC
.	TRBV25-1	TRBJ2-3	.	CASSEFGGGPSTDTQYF	TGTGCCAGCAGTGAATTTGGGGGGGGCCCCAGCACAGATACGCAGTATTTT
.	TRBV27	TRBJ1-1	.	CASSRDPTGTEAFF	TGTGCCAGCAGTCGTGACCCGACAGGCACTGAAGCTTTCTTT
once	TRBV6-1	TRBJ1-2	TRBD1	CASSEAYRTGGHYGYTF	TGTGCCAGCAGTGAAGCCTATCGGACAGGGGGCCACTATGGCTACACCTTC
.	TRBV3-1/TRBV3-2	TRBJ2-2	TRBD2	CASSQGPVLAGANTGELFF	TGTGCCAGCAGCCAAGGACCCGTGCTAGCGGGGGCGAACACCGGGGAGCTGTTTTTT
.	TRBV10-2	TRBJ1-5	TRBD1	CASSESTGGASNQPQHF	TGCGCCAGCAGTGAATCGACAGGGGGCGCGAGCAATCAGCCCCAGCATTTT
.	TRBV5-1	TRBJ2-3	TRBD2	CASSLGTSGGLTSTDTQYF	TGCGCCAGCAGCTTGGGGACTAGCGGGGGGCTTACATCTACAGATACGCAGTATTTT
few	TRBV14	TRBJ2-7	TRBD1	CASSQRTGSGYEQYF	TGTGCCAGCAGCCAAAGGACAGGGTCAGGGTACGAGCAGTACTTC
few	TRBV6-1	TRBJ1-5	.	CASSDPSDLQPQHF	TGTGCCAGCAGTGACCCTAGCGACCTTCAGCCCCAGCATTTT
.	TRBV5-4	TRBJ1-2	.	CASTLRTGGDYGYTF	TGTGCCAGCACCTTACGGACCGGCGGGGACTATGGCTACACCTTC
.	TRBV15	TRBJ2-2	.	CATSRGRQGNTGELFF	TGTGCCACCAGCAGAGGGCGGCAGGGGAACACCGGGGAGCTGTTTTTT
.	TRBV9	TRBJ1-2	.	CASSVGGLGNYGYTF	TGTGCCAGCAGCGTAGGAGGGTTGGGGAACTATGGCTACACCTTC
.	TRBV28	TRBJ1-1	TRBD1	CASSSLGQLNTEAFF	TGTGCCAGCAGTTCCTTGGGACAGTTGAACACTGAAGCTTTCTTT
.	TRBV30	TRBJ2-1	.	CAREAAGRLIYNEQFF	TGTGCCCGAGAGGCGGCAGGACGACTAATTTACAATGAGCAGTTCTTC
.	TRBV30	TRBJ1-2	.	CAWSVSGASNYGYTF	TGTGCCTGGAGTGTCTCAGGGGCCTCTAACTATGGCTACACCTTC
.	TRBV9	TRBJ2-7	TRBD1	CASSQTGGEQYF	TGTGCCAGCAGCCAGACAGGGGGGGAGCAGTACTTC
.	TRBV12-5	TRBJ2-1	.	CASGKTEKQFF	TGTGCTAGTGGTAAGACAGAAAAGCAGTTCTTC
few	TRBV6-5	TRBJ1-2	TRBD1	CASSYGTGGKDGYTF	TGTGCCAGCAGTTACGGGACAGGGGGTAAAGATGGCTACACCTTC
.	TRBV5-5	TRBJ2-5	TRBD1	CASSSGIGGGEETQYF	TGTGCCAGCAGTTCCGGTATAGGGGGCGGCGAAGAGACCCAGTACTTC
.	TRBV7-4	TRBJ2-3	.	CASSLGGVSRTDTQYF	TGTGCCAGCAGCTTAGGGGGCGTTAGCCGCACAGATACGCAGTATTTT
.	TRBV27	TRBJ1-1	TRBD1	CASSFNSGGATSEAFF	TGTGCCAGCAGCTTTAATTCAGGGGGCGCGACAAGTGAAGCTTTCTTT
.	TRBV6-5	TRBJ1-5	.	CASSSDRNSNQPQHF	TGTGCCAGCAGTTCGGACAGAAATAGCAATCAGCCCCAGCATTTT
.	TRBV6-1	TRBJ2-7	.	CASSEPNRAEQYF	TGTGCCAGCAGTGAGCCGAACAGAGCCGAGCAGTACTTC
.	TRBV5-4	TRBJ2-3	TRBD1	CASSFPGTGATDTQYF	TGTGCCAGCAGCTTCCCCGGGACAGGGGCGACAGATACGCAGTATTTT
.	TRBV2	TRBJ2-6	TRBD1	CASSYRGENSGANVLTF	TGTGCCAGCAGTTACAGGGGCGAGAACTCTGGGGCCAACGTCCTGACTTTC
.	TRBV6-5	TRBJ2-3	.	CASSYGNRADTQYF	TGTGCCAGCAGTTACGGGAACAGGGCAGATACGCAGTATTTT
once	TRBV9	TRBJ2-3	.	CASSVEAGPPTDMQYF	TGTGCCAGCAGCGTAGAGGCGGGCCCCCCCACAGATATGCAGTATTTT
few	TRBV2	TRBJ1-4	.	CASSSGPGRTNEKLFF	TGTGCCAGCAGTTCCGGCCCGGGTAGGACTAATGAAAAACTGTTTTTT
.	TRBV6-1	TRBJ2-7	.	CASSAYTGSSSYEQYF	TGTGCCAGCAGTGCATACACAGGGTCCAGCTCCTACGAGCAGTACTTC
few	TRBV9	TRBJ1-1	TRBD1	CASSVGSQGEEAFF	TGTGCCAGCAGCGTAGGGAGCCAGGGGGAGGAAGCTTTCTTT
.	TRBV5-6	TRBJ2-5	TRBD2	CASSFKRGGYQETQYF	TGTGCCAGCAGCTTCAAACGCGGGGGGTACCAAGAGACCCAGTACTTC
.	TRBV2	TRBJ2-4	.	CASRYPSSGDIQYF	TGTGCCAGCAGGTACCCGAGCTCCGGGGACATTCAGTACTTC
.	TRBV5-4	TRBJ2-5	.	CASGGTVLQETQYF	TGTGCCAGCGGCGGGACTGTGCTACAAGAGACCCAGTACTTC
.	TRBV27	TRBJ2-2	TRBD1	CASSPGQGSSTGELFF	TGTGCCAGCAGTCCGGGACAGGGGTCTAGCACCGGGGAGCTGTTTTTT
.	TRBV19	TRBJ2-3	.	CASSMGMGASTDTQYF	TGTGCCAGTAGTATGGGGATGGGGGCGAGCACAGATACGCAGTATTTT
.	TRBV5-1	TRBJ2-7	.	CASSLAVVGRSEQYF	TGCGCCAGCAGCTTGGCCGTGGTGGGGCGGAGCGAGCAGTACTTC
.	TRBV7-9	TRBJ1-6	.	CASSGPGGDSPLHF	TGTGCCAGCAGCGGGCCGGGGGGCGATTCACCCCTCCACTTT
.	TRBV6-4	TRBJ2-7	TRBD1	CASSQTHRGLHEQYF	TGTGCCAGCAGCCAAACACACAGGGGGCTCCACGAGCAGTACTTC
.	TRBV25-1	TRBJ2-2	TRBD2	CAKLADPSANTGELFF	TGTGCCAAACTAGCGGATCCTAGCGCGAACACCGGGGAGCTGTTTTTT
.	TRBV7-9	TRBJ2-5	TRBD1	CASSLGQNQETQYF	TGTGCCAGCAGCTTGGGACAGAACCAAGAGACCCAGTACTTC
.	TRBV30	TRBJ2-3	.	CAWSYPRGASDTQYF	TGTGCCTGGAGTTATCCCAGGGGGGCGTCGGATACGCAGTATTTT
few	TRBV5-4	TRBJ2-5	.	CASSLRQPRETQYF	TGTGCCAGCAGCTTGAGACAACCCAGGGAGACCCAGTACTTC
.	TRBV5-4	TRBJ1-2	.	CASSLGQSHYGYTF	TGTGCCAGCAGCTTGGGACAGAGCCACTATGGCTACACCTTC
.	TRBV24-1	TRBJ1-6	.	CATRRTENSPLHF	TGTGCCACCAGGAGGACAGAAAATTCACCCCTCCACTTT